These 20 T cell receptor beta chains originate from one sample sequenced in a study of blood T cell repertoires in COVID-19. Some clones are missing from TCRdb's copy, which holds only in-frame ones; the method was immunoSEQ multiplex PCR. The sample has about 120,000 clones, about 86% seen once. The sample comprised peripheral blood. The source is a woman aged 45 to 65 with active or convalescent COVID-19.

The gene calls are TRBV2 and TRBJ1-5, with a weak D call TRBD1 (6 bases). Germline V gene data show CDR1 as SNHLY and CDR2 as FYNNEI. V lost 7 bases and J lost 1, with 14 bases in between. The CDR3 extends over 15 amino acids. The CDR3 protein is CASTHADRSNQPQHF. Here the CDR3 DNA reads TGTGCCAGCACCCACGCCGACAGGAGCAATCAGCCCCAGCATTTT.

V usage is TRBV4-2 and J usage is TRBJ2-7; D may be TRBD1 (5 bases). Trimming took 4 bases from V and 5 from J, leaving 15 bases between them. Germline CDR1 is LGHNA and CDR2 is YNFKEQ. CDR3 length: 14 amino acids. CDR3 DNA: TGTGCCAGCAGCCCACCGCTACAGGTACACGAGCAGTACTTC. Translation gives CASSPPLQVHEQYF.

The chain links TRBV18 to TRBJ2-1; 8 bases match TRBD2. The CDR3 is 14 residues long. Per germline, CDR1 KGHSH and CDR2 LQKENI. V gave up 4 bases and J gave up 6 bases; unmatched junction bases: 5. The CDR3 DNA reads TGTGCCAGCTCACTTCAGACTAGCGCCAATGAGCAGTTCTTC. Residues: CASSLQTSANEQFF.

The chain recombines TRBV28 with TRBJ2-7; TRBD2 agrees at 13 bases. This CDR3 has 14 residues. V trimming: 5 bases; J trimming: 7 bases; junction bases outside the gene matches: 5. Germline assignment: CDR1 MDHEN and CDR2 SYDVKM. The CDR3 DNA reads TGTGCCAGCAGTCGACCGGGACTAGCGGGAGAGCAGTACTTC. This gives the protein CASSRPGLAGEQYF. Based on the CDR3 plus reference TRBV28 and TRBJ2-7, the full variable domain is DVKVTQSSRYLVKRTGEKVFLECVQDMDHENMFWYRQDPGLGLRLIYFSYDVKMKEKGDIPEGYSVSREKKERFSLILESASTNQTSMYLCASSRPGLAGEQYFGPGTRLTVT.

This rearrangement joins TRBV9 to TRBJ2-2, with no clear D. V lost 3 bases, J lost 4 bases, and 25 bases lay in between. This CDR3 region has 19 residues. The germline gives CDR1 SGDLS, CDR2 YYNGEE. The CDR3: CASSDTPGEVSLGTGELFF. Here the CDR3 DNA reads TGTGCCAGCAGCGACACACCCGGTGAGGTGAGCCTCGGCACCGGGGAGCTGTTTTTT.

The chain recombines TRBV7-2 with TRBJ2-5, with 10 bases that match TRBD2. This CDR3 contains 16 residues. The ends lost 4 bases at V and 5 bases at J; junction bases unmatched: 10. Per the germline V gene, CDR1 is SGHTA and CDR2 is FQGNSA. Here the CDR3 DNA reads TGTGCCAGCAGCTCCGGTCGGCTAGCGGGAGTTGAGACCCAGTACTTC. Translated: CASSSGRLAGVETQYF.

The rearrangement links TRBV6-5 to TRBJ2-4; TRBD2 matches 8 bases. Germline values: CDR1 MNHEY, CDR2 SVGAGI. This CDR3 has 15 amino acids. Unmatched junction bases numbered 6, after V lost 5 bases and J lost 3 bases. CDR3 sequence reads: CASSPLSGGKNIQYF. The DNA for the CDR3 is TGTGCCAGCAGTCCCCTCAGCGGGGGCAAAAACATTCAGTACTTC.

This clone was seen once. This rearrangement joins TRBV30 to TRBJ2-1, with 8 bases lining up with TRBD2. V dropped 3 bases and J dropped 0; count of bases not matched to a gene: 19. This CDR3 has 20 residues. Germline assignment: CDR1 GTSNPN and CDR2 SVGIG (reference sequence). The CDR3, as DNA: TGTGCCTGGAGCCCAATGAGCTCTGCGGGAGGCCCCCGCTCCTACAATGAGCAGTTCTTC. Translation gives CAWSPMSSAGGPRSYNEQFF.

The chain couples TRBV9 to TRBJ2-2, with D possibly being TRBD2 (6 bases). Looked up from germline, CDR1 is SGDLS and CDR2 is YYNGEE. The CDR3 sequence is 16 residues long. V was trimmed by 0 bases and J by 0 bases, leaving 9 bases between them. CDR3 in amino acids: CASSVAGGANTGELFF. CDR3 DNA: TGTGCCAGCAGCGTAGCCGGGGGAGCGAACACCGGGGAGCTGTTTTTT.

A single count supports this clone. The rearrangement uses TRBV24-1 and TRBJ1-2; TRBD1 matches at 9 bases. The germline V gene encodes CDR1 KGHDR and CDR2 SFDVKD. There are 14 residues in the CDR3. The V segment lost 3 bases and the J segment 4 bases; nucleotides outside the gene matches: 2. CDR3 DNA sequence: TGTGCCACCAGTGATATGGGACAGGGCTATGGCTACACCTTC. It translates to CATSDMGQGYGYTF.

The CDR3 sequence is CASSLSSGRSSEPGLAGPRETQYF. CDR3 bases: TGTGCCAGCAGTTTATCCTCGGGACGTTCAAGTGAACCGGGACTAGCGGGCCCCCGGGAGACCCAGTACTTC. V gene TRBV27 combines with J gene TRBJ2-5; 12 bases are a match to TRBD2. Germline V gene lookup returns CDR1 MNHEY and CDR2 SMNVEV (reference sequence). Trimming removed 0 bases from V and 5 bases from J; junction bases left unmatched: 28. The CDR3 loop spans 24 amino acids.

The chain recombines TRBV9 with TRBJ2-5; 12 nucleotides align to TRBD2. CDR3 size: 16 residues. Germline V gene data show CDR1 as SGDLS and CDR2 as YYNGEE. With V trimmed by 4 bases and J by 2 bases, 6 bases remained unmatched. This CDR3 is CASSLRTSGKQETQYF. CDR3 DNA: TGTGCCAGCAGCCTCCGGACTAGCGGGAAGCAAGAGACCCAGTACTTC.

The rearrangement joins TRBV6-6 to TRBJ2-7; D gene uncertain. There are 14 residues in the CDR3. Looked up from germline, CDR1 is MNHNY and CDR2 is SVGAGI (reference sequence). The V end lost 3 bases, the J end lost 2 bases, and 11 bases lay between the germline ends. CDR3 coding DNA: TGTGCCAGCAGTTATTCGGCGGAAACCTACGAGCAGTACTTC. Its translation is CASSYSAETYEQYF.

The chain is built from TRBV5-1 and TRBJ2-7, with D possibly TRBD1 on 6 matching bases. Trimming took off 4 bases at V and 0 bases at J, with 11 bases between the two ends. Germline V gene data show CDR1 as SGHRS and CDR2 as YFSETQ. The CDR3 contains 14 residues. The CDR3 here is CASSITQGSYEQYF. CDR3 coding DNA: TGCGCCAGCAGCATCACACAGGGCTCCTACGAGCAGTACTTC.

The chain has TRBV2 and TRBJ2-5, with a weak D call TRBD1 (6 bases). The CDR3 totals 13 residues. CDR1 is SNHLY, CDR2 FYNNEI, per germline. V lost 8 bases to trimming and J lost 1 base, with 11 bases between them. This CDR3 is CASCGTLQETQYF. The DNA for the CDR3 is TGTGCCAGCTGTGGGACACTCCAAGAGACCCAGTACTTC.

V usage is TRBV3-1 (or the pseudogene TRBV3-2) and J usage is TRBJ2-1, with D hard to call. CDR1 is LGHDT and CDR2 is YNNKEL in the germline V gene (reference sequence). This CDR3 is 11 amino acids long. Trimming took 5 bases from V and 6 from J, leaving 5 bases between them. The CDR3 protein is CASSGVNEQFF. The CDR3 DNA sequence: TGTGCCAGCAGCGGAGTCAATGAGCAGTTCTTC.

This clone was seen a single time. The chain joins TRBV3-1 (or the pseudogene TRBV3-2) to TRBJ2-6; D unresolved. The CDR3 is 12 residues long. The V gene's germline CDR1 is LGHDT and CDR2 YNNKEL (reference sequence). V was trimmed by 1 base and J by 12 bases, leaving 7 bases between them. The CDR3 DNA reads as TGTGCCAGCAGCCAAGGTTATCCCGTCCTGACTTTC. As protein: CASSQGYPVLTF.

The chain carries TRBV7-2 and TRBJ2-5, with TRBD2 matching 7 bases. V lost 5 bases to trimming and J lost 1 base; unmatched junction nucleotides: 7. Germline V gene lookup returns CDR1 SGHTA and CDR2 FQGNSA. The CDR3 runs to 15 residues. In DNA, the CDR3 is TGTGCCAGCAGCCCGATCGGGGGGTTCCAAGAGACCCAGTACTTC. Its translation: CASSPIGGFQETQYF. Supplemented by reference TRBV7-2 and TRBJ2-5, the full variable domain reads GAGVSQSPSNKVTEKGKDVELRCDPISGHTALYWYRQSLGQGLEFLIYFQGNSAPDKSGLPSDRFSAERTGGSVSTLTIQRTQQEDSAVYLCASSPIGGFQETQYFGPGTRLLVL.

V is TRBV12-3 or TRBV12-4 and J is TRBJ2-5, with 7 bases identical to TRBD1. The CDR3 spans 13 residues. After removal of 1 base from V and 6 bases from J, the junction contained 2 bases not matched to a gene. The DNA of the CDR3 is TGTGCCAGCAGTTTAGGGGACAGCCAGACCCAGTACTTC. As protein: CASSLGDSQTQYF.

The CDR3 DNA is TGTGCCAGCAGTACAGGACTAGCGGGAGAAGAGACCCAGTACTTC. Translation gives CASSTGLAGEETQYF. The rearrangement links TRBV6-2 or TRBV6-3 to TRBJ2-5; 13 bases match TRBD2. Germline assignment: CDR1 MNHEY and CDR2 SVGEGT. V trimming: 5 bases; J trimming: 3 bases; junction bases outside the gene matches: 3. The CDR3 contains 15 residues.